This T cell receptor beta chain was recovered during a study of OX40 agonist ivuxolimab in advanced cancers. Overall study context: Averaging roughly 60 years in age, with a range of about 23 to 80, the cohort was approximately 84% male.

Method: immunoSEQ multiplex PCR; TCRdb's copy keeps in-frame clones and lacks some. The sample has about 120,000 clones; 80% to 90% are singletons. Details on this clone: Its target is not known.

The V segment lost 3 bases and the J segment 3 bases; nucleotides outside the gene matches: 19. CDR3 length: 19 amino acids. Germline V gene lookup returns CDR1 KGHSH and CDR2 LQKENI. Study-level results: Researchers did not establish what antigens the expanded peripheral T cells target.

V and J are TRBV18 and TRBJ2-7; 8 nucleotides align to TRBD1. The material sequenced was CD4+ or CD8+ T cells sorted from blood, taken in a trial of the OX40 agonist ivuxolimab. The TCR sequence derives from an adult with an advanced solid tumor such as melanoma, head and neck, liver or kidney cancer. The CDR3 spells CASSPSWTGQGPTRYEQYF. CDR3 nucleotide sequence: TGTGCCAGCTCACCCTCATGGACAGGGCAAGGCCCAACACGCTACGAGCAGTACTTC.